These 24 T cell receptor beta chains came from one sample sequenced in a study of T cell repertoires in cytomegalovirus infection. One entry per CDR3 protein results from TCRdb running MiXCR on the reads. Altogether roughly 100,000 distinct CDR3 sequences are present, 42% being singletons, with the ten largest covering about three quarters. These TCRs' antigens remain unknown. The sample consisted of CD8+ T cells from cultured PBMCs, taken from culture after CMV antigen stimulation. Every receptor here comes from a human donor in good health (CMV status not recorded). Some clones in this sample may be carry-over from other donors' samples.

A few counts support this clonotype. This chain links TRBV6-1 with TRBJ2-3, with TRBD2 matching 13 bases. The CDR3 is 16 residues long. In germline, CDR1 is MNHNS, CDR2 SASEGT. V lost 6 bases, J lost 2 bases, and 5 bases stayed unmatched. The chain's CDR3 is CASRRTSGGPTDTQYF. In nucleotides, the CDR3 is TGTGCCAGCAGACGGACTAGCGGGGGCCCCACAGATACGCAGTATTTT.

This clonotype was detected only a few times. The CDR3 reads CASSHWTSGYNEQFF. The DNA for the CDR3 is TGTGCCAGCAGCCATTGGACTAGCGGCTACAATGAGCAGTTCTTC. The chain has TRBV7-6 and TRBJ2-1; 10 bases map to TRBD2. CDR1 and CDR2 (germline): SGHVS, FNYEAQ. The CDR3 covers 15 residues. With V trimmed by 5 bases and J by 3 bases, 4 bases remained unmatched.

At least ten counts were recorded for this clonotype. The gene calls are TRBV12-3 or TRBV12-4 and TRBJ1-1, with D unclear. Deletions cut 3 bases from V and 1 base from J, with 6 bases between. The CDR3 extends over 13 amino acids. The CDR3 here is CASSLDWNTEAFF. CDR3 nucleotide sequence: TGTGCCAGCAGTTTGGACTGGAACACTGAAGCTTTCTTT.

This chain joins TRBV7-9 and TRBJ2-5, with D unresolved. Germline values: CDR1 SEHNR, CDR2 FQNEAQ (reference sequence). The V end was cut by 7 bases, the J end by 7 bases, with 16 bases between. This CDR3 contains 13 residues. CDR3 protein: CASIPRSDGTQYF. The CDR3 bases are TGTGCCAGCATCCCTCGTTCGGACGGGACCCAGTACTTC.

CDR3 in amino acids: CASSPVVSAGYEQFF. CDR3 DNA: TGTGCCAGCAGCCCGGTTGTCTCCGCGGGGTATGAGCAGTTCTTC. The chain uses TRBV7-2 and TRBJ2-1, with D perhaps matching TRBD2 (6 bases). This CDR3 region has 15 residues. CDR1 SGHTA and CDR2 FQGNSA come from the germline V gene. V was trimmed by 5 bases and J by 8 bases, leaving 19 bases between them.

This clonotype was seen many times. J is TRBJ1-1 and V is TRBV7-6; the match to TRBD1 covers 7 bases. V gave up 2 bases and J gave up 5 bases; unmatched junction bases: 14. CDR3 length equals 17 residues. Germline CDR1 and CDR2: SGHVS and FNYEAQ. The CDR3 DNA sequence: TGTGCCAGCAGCTTAAACGCCAGGGGGATAAGAGGAACTGAAGCTTTCTTT. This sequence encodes CASSLNARGIRGTEAFF.

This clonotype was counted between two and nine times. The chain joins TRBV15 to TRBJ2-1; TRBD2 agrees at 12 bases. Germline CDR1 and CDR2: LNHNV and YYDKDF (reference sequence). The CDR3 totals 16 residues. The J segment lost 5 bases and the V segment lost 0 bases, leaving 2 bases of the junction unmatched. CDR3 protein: CATSRDGLAGNNEQFF. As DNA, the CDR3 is TGTGCCACCAGCAGAGATGGACTAGCGGGGAACAATGAGCAGTTCTTC.

The CDR3 is CASSYTSGTEAFF. DNA for the CDR3: TGTGCCAGCAGTTATACTAGCGGCACTGAAGCTTTCTTT. The rearrangement uses TRBV6-5 and TRBJ1-1; D unclear. The CDR3 has 13 amino acids. Germline CDR1 and CDR2: MNHEY and SVGAGI. Between the trimmed V and J ends, which lost 3 bases and 4 bases, there was a span of 9 bases.

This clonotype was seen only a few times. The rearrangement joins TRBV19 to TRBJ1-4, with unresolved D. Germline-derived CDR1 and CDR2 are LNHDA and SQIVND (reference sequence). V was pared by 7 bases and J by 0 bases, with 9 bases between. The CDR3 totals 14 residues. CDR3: CASTLGATNEKLFF. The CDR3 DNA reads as TGTGCCAGTACCCTCGGTGCAACTAATGAAAAACTGTTTTTT.

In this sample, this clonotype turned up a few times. CDR3 protein: CASRLGGEEQYF. The CDR3 DNA is TGTGCCAGCAGACTCGGGGGGGAGGAGCAGTACTTC. The genes are TRBV6-6 and TRBJ2-7, with TRBD2 matching 8 bases. The junction had 5 bases not matched to a gene; V was cut back by 6 bases and J by 7 bases. This CDR3 has 12 amino acids. The germline gives CDR1 MNHNY, CDR2 SVGAGI (reference sequence).

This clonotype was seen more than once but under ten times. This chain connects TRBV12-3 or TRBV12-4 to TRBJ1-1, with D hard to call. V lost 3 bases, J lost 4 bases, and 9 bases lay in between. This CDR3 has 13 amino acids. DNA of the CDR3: TGTGCCAGCAGTTTCAGGTTCGGCACTGAAGCTTTCTTT. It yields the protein CASSFRFGTEAFF.

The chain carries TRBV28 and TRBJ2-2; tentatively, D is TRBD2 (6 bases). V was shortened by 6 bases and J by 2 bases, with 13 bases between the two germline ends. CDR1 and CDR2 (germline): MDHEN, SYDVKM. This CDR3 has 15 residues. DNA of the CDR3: TGTGCCAGCAGGCGGGACCCCTATAACACCGGGGAGCTGTTTTTT. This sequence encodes CASRRDPYNTGELFF.

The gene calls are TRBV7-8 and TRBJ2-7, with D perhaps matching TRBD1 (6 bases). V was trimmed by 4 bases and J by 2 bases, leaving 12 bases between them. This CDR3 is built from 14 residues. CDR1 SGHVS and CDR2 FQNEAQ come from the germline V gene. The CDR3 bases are TGTGCCAGCAGCTACCGGGGACAACCCTACGAGCAGTACTTC. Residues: CASSYRGQPYEQYF.

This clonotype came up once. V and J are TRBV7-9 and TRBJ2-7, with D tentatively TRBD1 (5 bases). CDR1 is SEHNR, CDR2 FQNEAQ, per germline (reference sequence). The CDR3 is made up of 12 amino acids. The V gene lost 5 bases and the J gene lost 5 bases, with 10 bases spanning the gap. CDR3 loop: CASSTGVHEQYF. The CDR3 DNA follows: TGTGCCAGCAGCACAGGAGTTCACGAGCAGTACTTC.

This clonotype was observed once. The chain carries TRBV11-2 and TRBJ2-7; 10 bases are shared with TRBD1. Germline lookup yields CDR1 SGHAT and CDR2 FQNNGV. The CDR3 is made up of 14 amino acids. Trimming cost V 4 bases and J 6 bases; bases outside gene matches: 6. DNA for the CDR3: TGTGCCAGCAGCTCCTATGGGACAGGGGCCGAGCAGTACTTC. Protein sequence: CASSSYGTGAEQYF.

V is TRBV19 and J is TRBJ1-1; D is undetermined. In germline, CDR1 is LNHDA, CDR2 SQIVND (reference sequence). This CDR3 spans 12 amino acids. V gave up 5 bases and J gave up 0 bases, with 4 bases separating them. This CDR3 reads CASSYMNTEAFF. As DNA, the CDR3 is TGTGCCAGTAGTTACATGAACACTGAAGCTTTCTTT.

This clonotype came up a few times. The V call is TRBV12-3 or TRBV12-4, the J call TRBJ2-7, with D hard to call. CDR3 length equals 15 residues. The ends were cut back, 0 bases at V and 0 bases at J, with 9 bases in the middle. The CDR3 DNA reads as TGTGCCAGCAGTTTAGCGGTCCGGAGCTCCTACGAGCAGTACTTC. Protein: CASSLAVRSSYEQYF.

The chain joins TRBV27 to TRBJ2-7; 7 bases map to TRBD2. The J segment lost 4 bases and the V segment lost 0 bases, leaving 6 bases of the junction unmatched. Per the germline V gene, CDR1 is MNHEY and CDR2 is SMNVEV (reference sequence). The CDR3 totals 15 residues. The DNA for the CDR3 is TGTGCCAGCAGTTTATCGAGCGGGGCGAGATACGAGCAGTACTTC. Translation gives CASSLSSGARYEQYF.

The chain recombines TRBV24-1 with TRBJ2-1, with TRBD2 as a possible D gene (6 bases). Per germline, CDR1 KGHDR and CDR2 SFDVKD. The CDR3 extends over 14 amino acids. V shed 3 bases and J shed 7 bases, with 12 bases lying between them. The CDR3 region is CATSDLGGGNEQFF. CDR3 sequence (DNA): TGTGCCACCAGTGATCTGGGGGGAGGTAATGAGCAGTTCTTC.

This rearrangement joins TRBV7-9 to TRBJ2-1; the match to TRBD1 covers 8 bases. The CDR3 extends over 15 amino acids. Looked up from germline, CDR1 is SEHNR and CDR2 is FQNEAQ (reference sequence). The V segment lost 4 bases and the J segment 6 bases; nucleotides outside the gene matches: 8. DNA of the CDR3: TGTGCCAGCAGCTCACAGGGGGGCACCCTCAATGAGCAGTTCTTC. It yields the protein CASSSQGGTLNEQFF.

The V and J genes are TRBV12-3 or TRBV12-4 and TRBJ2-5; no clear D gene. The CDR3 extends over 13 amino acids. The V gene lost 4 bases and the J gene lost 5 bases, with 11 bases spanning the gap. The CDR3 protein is CASSSTRDETQYF. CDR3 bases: TGTGCCAGCAGTTCGACGAGAGATGAGACCCAGTACTTC.

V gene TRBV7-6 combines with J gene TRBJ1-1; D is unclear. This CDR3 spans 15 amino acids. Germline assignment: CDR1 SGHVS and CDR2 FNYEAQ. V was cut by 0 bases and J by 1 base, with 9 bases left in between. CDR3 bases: TGTGCCAGCAGCTTAGCCAGTCAAGGGAACACTGAAGCTTTCTTT. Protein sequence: CASSLASQGNTEAFF.

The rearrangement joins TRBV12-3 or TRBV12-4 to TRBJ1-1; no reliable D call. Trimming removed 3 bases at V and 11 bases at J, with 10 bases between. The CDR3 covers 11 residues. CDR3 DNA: TGTGCCAGCAGTTTTTCCGGGGAGGCTTTCTTT. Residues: CASSFSGEAFF.

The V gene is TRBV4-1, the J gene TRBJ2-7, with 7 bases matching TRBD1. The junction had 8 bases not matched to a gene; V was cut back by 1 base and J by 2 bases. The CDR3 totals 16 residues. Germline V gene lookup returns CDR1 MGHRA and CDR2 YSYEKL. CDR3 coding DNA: TGCGCCAGCAGCCAAGCCTCGGACAGGCCAACCTACGAGCAGTACTTC. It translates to CASSQASDRPTYEQYF.